One sample yielded the 23 T cell receptor beta chains listed below, sequenced in a study of OX40 agonist ivuxolimab in advanced cancers. The protocol was immunoSEQ multiplex PCR, while the TCRdb copy is restricted to in-frame clones and leaves out a portion. The sample yields 70,000 to 90,000 clones, about 88% seen once. Sequencing was performed on CD4+ or CD8+ T cells sorted from blood, taken in a trial of the OX40 agonist ivuxolimab. The receptors shown here come from an adult with an advanced solid tumor such as melanoma, head and neck, liver or kidney cancer.

The rearrangement links TRBV5-1 to TRBJ1-1, with 11 nucleotides matching TRBD1. Germline lookup yields CDR1 SGHRS and CDR2 YFSETQ. CDR3 length: 16 residues. Trimming removed 1 base from V and 1 base from J; junction bases left unmatched: 3. The chain's CDR3 is CASSLWTGGKNTEAFF. The CDR3 DNA reads as TGCGCCAGCAGCTTGTGGACAGGGGGCAAGAACACTGAAGCTTTCTTT.

The chain links TRBV6-5 to TRBJ2-5, with D hard to call. Germline loops: CDR1 MNHEY, CDR2 SVGAGI. V lost 1 base and J lost 4, with 7 bases in between. CDR3 size: 13 residues. CDR3 sequence reads: CASSYYRGETQYF. The CDR3 coding sequence is TGTGCCAGCAGTTACTACCGTGGAGAGACCCAGTACTTC.

V and J are TRBV27 and TRBJ1-1; D ambiguous. The CDR3 runs to 16 residues. Germline V gives CDR1 MNHEY, CDR2 SMNVEV (reference sequence). The V gene lost 2 bases and the J gene lost 0 bases, with 13 bases spanning the gap. CDR3 protein: CASSLNGRWMNTEAFF. CDR3 nucleotide sequence: TGTGCCAGCAGTTTAAATGGCAGGTGGATGAACACTGAAGCTTTCTTT.

This chain uses TRBV29-1 with TRBJ2-2, with D tentatively TRBD2 (5 bases). The CDR3 has 14 residues. Deletions cut 5 bases from V and 1 base from J, with 11 bases between. From germline, CDR1 is SQVTM and CDR2 ANQGSEA. The CDR3 DNA sequence: TGCAGCGTTTTGAGCGGTGTGAACACCGGGGAGCTGTTTTTT. It is translated as CSVLSGVNTGELFF.

This clone was detected only once. The chain carries TRBV7-2 and TRBJ2-3; D is perhaps TRBD1 (5 bases). From germline, CDR1 is SGHTA and CDR2 FQGNSA. The CDR3 length is 13 residues. The germline V and J ends were trimmed by 5 bases and 8 bases, with 14 bases remaining between them. The CDR3: CASSRYRPGTQYF. The CDR3 DNA reads TGTGCCAGCAGCCGATACAGGCCAGGTACGCAGTATTTT.

The sample holds many counts of this clone. This sequence joins TRBV11-1 and TRBJ1-2, with 8 bases lining up with TRBD1. From germline, CDR1 is SGHAT and CDR2 FQDESV (reference sequence). The CDR3 consists of 13 residues. V trimming: 4 bases; J trimming: 7 bases; junction bases outside the gene matches: 5. CDR3 protein: CASSSGTGGGYTF. CDR3 bases: TGTGCCAGCAGCTCAGGGACAGGCGGTGGCTACACCTTC.

This clone came up once. Written as DNA, the CDR3 is TGTGCCAGTAGAAACAGACAATCTAACTATGGCTACACCTTC. It specifies CASRNRQSNYGYTF. The chain carries TRBV19 and TRBJ1-2; D ambiguous. Germline values: CDR1 LNHDA, CDR2 SQIVND (reference sequence). This CDR3 contains 14 residues. Trimming removed 6 bases at V and 0 bases at J, with 11 bases between. Complete variable domain (other parts from reference TRBV19 and TRBJ1-2): DGGITQSPKYLFRKEGQNVTLSCEQNLNHDAMYWYRQDPGQGLRLIYYSQIVNDFQKGDIAEGYSVSREKKESFPLTVTSAQKNPTAFYLCASRNRQSNYGYTFGSGTRLTVV.

The CDR3: CASSLTETNEKLFF. In nucleotides, the CDR3 is TGTGCCAGTAGTTTGACGGAAACTAATGAAAAACTGTTTTTT. The chain couples TRBV19 to TRBJ1-4; D unclear. Germline V gene data show CDR1 as LNHDA and CDR2 as SQIVND (reference sequence). The CDR3 length is 14 residues. V lost 5 bases and J 1 base, leaving 8 bases between the germline ends.

This rearrangement joins TRBV27 to TRBJ1-5; D ambiguous. Germline loops: CDR1 MNHEY, CDR2 SMNVEV (reference sequence). This CDR3 is built from 13 residues. V dropped 4 bases and J dropped 5 bases, with 9 bases sitting between them. CDR3 protein: CASSYRDHQPQHF. The CDR3 bases are TGTGCCAGCAGTTATAGGGATCATCAGCCCCAGCATTTT.

The V and J genes are TRBV14 and TRBJ1-4, with D perhaps TRBD1 (6 bases). V was cut by 1 base and J by 8 bases, with 14 bases left in between. The germline gives CDR1 SGHDN, CDR2 FVKESK. The CDR3 sequence is 15 residues long. The CDR3 loop is CASSQAGVPGEKLFF. In nucleotides, the CDR3 is TGTGCCAGCAGCCAAGCAGGGGTGCCGGGAGAAAAACTGTTTTTT. Based on the CDR3 plus reference TRBV14 and TRBJ1-4, the full variable domain is EAGVTQFPSHSVIEKGQTVTLRCDPISGHDNLYWYRRVMGKEIKFLLHFVKESKQDESGMPNNRFLAERTGGTYSTLKVQPAELEDSGVYFCASSQAGVPGEKLFFGSGTQLSVL.

This rearrangement joins TRBV5-5 to TRBJ1-2; D gene uncertain. Trimming shortened V by 0 bases and J by 1 base, and 13 bases separated the two germline ends. The V gene's germline CDR1 is SGHKS and CDR2 YYEKEE (reference sequence). The length of the CDR3 is 16 residues. Here the CDR3 reads CASSLDAGSINYGYTF. The CDR3 DNA is TGTGCCAGCAGCTTGGATGCCGGGAGTATTAACTATGGCTACACCTTC.

This chain uses TRBV7-9 with TRBJ2-5; TRBD2 agrees at 14 bases. Germline CDR1 reads SEHNR; CDR2 reads FQNEAQ (reference sequence). This CDR3 contains 17 residues. J lost 5 bases, V lost 10 bases, and 15 bases had no gene match. CDR3 sequence reads: CANQPAGLAGVKETQYF. The CDR3 DNA reads as TGTGCCAATCAACCGGCGGGACTAGCGGGAGTGAAGGAGACCCAGTACTTC.

In this sample, this clone turned up once. The J gene is TRBJ2-5, the V gene TRBV5-1, with 8 bases matching TRBD2. CDR3 length: 15 amino acids. Trimming at V came to 6 bases and at J to 5 bases, leaving 12 bases not matched to a gene. Germline CDR1 SGHRS, CDR2 YFSETQ. The CDR3 region is CASTRGGSAWETQYF. The DNA for the CDR3 is TGCGCCAGCACCCGGGGGGGTTCAGCATGGGAGACCCAGTACTTC.

The V and J genes are TRBV7-3 and TRBJ2-1; D unclear. The CDR3 is 13 residues long. The germline gives CDR1 SGHTA, CDR2 FQGTGA. Between the trimmed V and J ends, which lost 1 base and 9 bases, there was a span of 10 bases. The CDR3 DNA sequence: TGTGCCAGCAGCTTAAAGGTGACCGGTGAGCAGTTCTTC. This encodes CASSLKVTGEQFF.

The chain joins TRBV9 to TRBJ2-7; 10 bases fit TRBD2. The V and J ends lost 3 bases and 0 bases, in that order; junction bases with no gene match: 3. The CDR3 contains 15 residues. Germline V CDR1 and CDR2: SGDLS, YYNGEE. The CDR3, as DNA: TGTGCCAGCAGCGAGCGGGAGGGCCGCTCCTACGAGCAGTACTTC. Translation: CASSEREGRSYEQYF.

This clone was counted between two and nine times. The V and J genes are TRBV5-1 and TRBJ2-1; either TRBD1 or TRBD2 may supply D (5 bases each). The CDR3 runs to 15 residues. Germline CDR1 reads SGHRS; CDR2 reads YFSETQ. The V and J ends lost 4 bases and 7 bases respectively, with 18 bases between them. The DNA for the CDR3 is TGCGCCAGCAGCCTGGGGGACGGGGCTTCGAATGAGCAGTTCTTC. This gives the protein CASSLGDGASNEQFF.

The chain is built from TRBV9 and TRBJ2-7; 12 nucleotides line up with TRBD2. This CDR3 has 13 residues. The junction had 3 bases not matched to a gene; V was cut back by 4 bases and J by 7 bases. Germline lookup yields CDR1 SGDLS and CDR2 YYNGEE. CDR3 loop: CASSSTSGGEQYF. The CDR3 nucleotides are TGTGCCAGCAGCTCCACTAGCGGGGGGGAGCAGTACTTC.

The chain combines TRBV18 with TRBJ2-3, with D perhaps matching TRBD1 (6 bases). The CDR3 loop spans 14 amino acids. V lost 5 bases to trimming and J lost 5 bases, with 14 bases between them. The germline CDR1 and CDR2 sequences are KGHSH and LQKENI. Here the CDR3 DNA reads TGTGCCAGCTCATATCGGACAGCACAAGATACGCAGTATTTT. The encoded protein is CASSYRTAQDTQYF.

The V call is TRBV19, the J call TRBJ2-7; tentative D call: TRBD1 (6 bases). The CDR3 totals 14 residues. V lost 5 bases to trimming and J lost 5 bases, with 16 bases between them. CDR1 is LNHDA and CDR2 is SQIVND in the germline V gene (reference sequence). DNA for the CDR3: TGTGCCAGTAGTTGGCGGACAGAGCTCGACGAGCAGTACTTC. Amino acid sequence: CASSWRTELDEQYF. The full variable domain, with the rest looked up from reference TRBV19 and TRBJ2-7, is DGGITQSPKYLFRKEGQNVTLSCEQNLNHDAMYWYRQDPGQGLRLIYYSQIVNDFQKGDIAEGYSVSREKKESFPLTVTSAQKNPTAFYLCASSWRTELDEQYFGPGTRLTVT.

The chain has TRBV27 and TRBJ1-2; the match to TRBD1 covers 8 bases. Germline CDR1 and CDR2: MNHEY and SMNVEV (reference sequence). After removal of 5 bases from V and 5 bases from J, the junction contained 10 bases not matched to a gene. The CDR3 sequence is 15 residues long. CDR3 loop: CASSPLDREGYGYTF. The CDR3 nucleotides read TGTGCCAGCAGTCCATTGGACAGGGAAGGTTATGGCTACACCTTC.

The V call is TRBV11-2, the J call TRBJ2-5; possibly TRBD2 for D (7 bases). This CDR3 has 17 amino acids. Germline V CDR1 and CDR2: SGHAT, FQNNGV. Trimming cost V 7 bases and J 3 bases, with 24 bases left between them. The CDR3: CASTILGGGAIKETQYF. The CDR3, as DNA: TGTGCCAGCACAATCTTGGGAGGGGGGGCGATTAAAGAGACCCAGTACTTC.

The J gene is TRBJ2-2, the V gene TRBV5-1; 10 positions match TRBD1. The CDR3 loop spans 15 amino acids. Trimming removed 1 base from V and 7 bases from J; junction bases left unmatched: 4. The V gene's germline CDR1 is SGHRS and CDR2 YFSETQ. The CDR3 spells CASSLRQGANGELFF. The CDR3 DNA sequence: TGCGCCAGCAGCTTGCGACAGGGGGCGAACGGGGAGCTGTTTTTT.

V and J are TRBV19 and TRBJ2-6; perhaps TRBD1 as D (6 bases). V was shortened by 9 bases and J by 5 bases, with 8 bases between the two germline ends. CDR3 length: 12 residues. CDR1 and CDR2 from the germline V gene are LNHDA and SQIVND (reference sequence). The CDR3 protein is CASRDRANVLTF. The CDR3 coding sequence is TGTGCCAGCCGGGACAGGGCCAACGTCCTGACTTTC.